This TCR beta chain emerged from a study of shared clonotypes between healthy human individuals (dated by TCRdb to about 2020). Looking at the study overall: A few men and a couple of women, aged 18 to 49 years, made up the cohort. Per donor, three plates each were used for CD4 naive and CD4 memory, two for CD8 naive, and one for CD8 memory. The study deeply sequenced blood TCR repertoires of five healthy adults to estimate repertoire size and the extent of clonotype sharing between individuals. Different laboratories and diverse techniques were used to prepare libraries and sequence TCR repertoires, to increase sequencing depth and limit assay-specific biases. Leukapheresis yielded between about 0.8 and 9.5 billion PBMCs per donor.

TCR CDR3 regions were amplified from genomic DNA by multiplex PCR using the deep immunoSEQ assay. Extracted genomic DNA from each cell subset was distributed evenly across all wells of several immunoSEQ 96-well plates, and each plate was treated as a replicate. For sorted subsets, 150 to 200 ng genomic DNA, equal to 25,000 to 35,000 T cell genomes, was loaded into each replicate PCR. The purified libraries were quantified using a Qubit 3.0 fluorometer, sized with a Bioanalyzer 2100, and then quantified again using the KAPA Library Quantification kit. Every immunoSEQ 96-well plate was sequenced on a separate single-read 150-cycle Illumina NextSeq 550 flow cell. On the authors' methods: Because the immunoSEQ output held only junctional sequences and lacked quality scores, the filtering could not match the filtering applied to full-length reads. To assign V/J genes and CDR3, sequences were annotated using PyIR, a Python wrapper for IgBLAST v1.9, with IMGT germline references. Reads with weak V/J assignments (E-value above 1e-6), missing CDR3, stop codons, out-of-frame junctions, or ambiguous translated residues were removed. V3J clonotypes were defined as sequences sharing the same inferred V gene, J gene, and CDR3 amino acid sequence. To compute the percentage overlap between repertoires, the number of shared unique clonotypes was divided by the size of the smaller repertoire. Repertoire richness was assessed with RTK rarefaction, the Chao1 estimator, and Recon v2.1 estimates of unobserved clonotypes. Generation probabilities for all TCRbeta clonotypes obtained by the gDNA method from a handful of donors were computed using OLGA. Entries here come from immuneACCESS through TCRdb and include only in-frame sequences with V and J called. Some clones fail to appear in such tables; in the studies checked, an unresolved V gene covers under half of the shortfall, and the cause of the remainder is unknown. The V and J calls and clone size come from that table; D and trimming were worked out from the DNA. For this sample the table gives over 1.5 million clones, of which approximately 98% were detected only once. Together, the top ten hold around 0.47% of the sample.

About this clone itself: Its target antigen remains unknown. No clone much larger than this one lies a single base away; base qualities are absent.

The donors were healthy, HIV-negative adults with no recently reported acute infections or vaccinations. Only Caucasian adults living in Nashville, Tennessee, USA were represented among the donors. CD4+ T cells were enriched by magnetic negative selection; naive cells were then positively selected on CD45RA, and the negative fraction formed the memory subset. Blood was collected by leukapheresis, and PBMCs were isolated by Ficoll-Histopaque density gradient centrifugation and then cryopreserved in liquid nitrogen vapor phase. Purity and quantity of every magnetically sorted T cell population were checked by analytical flow cytometry. From each sorted fraction, genomic DNA was isolated and quantified by UV absorbance on a Nanodrop 2000c. General study outcomes and caveats: Compared with non-shared clonotypes, the clonotypes found in all four sorted-subset donors had higher generation probabilities. When four donors were compared, the shared fraction of clonotypes was 5% to 6.5% for naive CD4, around 3.5% for naive CD8, 2.3% for memory CD4, and 0.4% for memory CD8. Even with the large sequencing depth, rarefaction of the sorted-subset datasets indicated that sequencing was incomplete. Pairwise subsampling indicated that sequencing depth was expected to affect the degree of clonotype sharing among donors. Sampling was limited to blood, and TCR repertoires in tissue likely differ from TCR repertoires in blood. Because the study included only a small number of donors, the genetic and exposure-history diversity represented was limited. Larger estimated clonotype richness was generally found for naive subsets than for memory subsets.

What was sequenced was naive CD4+ T cells sorted from blood. The sample's cell subset or site, from its label and the paper: CD45RA+ positively selected. The clonotype was recovered from a man aged 30 to 45 in good health.

At the DNA level, the sequence is TGTGCCAGTGGGAATAGTGGCACAGATACGCAGTATTTT. It is translated as CASGNSGTDTQYF. The chain couples TRBV19 to TRBJ2-3; too little of a D gene remains to name it. CDR1 and CDR2 are drawn from the germline V gene (reference sequence): LNHDA, SQIVND. Including the terminal cysteine and phenylalanine, the CDR3 comprises 13 residues. Of all the DNA, just the CDR3 is kept, 39 bases in frame from base 1. A distance of 10 bases separates the germline ends of V and J, which lose 8 bases and 1 base respectively.